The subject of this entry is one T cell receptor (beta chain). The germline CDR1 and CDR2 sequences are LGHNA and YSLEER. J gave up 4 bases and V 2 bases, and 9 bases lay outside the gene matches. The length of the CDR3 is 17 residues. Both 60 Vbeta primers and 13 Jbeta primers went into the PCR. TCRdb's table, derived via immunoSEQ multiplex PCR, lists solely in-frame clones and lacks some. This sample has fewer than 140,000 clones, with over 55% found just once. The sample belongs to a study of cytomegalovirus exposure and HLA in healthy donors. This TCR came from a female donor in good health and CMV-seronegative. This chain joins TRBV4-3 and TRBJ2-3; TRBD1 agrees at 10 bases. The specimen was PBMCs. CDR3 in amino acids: CASSQTPPGTGADTQYF. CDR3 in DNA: TGCGCCAGCAGCCAAACACCCCCCGGGACAGGGGCAGATACGCAGTATTTT.